Listed below are T cell receptor beta chains from one sample, sequenced in a study of cytomegalovirus exposure and HLA in healthy donors. Profiled with immunoSEQ multiplex PCR; TCRdb holds only in-frame clones, not every one. This table holds about 130,000 clones, 78% found once. The specimen sequenced was PBMCs. The receptors were sampled from a woman aged 18-29 years in good health and CMV-seronegative. CDR3s include the opening cysteine and the closing phenylalanine or tryptophan. Each record gives: V gene, J gene, clone size, CDR3 length, D gene, CDR3 protein, CDR3 DNA. D genes are given only for firm matches. Size is omitted from some rows. Given values are once, few, many or a class for expanded clones.

V gene: TRBV15
J gene: TRBJ2-7
clone size: NA
CDR3 length: 15
D gene: TRBD1
CDR3 protein: CATSRDRDRGREQYF
CDR3 DNA: TGTGCCACCAGCAGAGACCGGGACAGGGGGAGGGAGCAGTACTTC

V gene: TRBV2
J gene: TRBJ1-2
clone size: NA
CDR3 length: 14
D gene: TRBD1
CDR3 protein: CASSNRQGGNGYTF
CDR3 DNA: TGTGCCAGCAGTAATAGACAGGGGGGGAATGGCTACACCTTC

V gene: TRBV4-2
J gene: TRBJ1-1
clone size: few
CDR3 length: 15
D gene: NA
CDR3 protein: CASSQDTQGFTEAFF
CDR3 DNA: TGTGCCAGCAGCCAAGATACCCAGGGTTTCACTGAAGCTTTCTTT

V gene: TRBV11-3
J gene: TRBJ1-1
clone size: NA
CDR3 length: 14
D gene: NA
CDR3 protein: CASSHSDGGGEAFF
CDR3 DNA: TGTGCCAGCAGCCACAGTGATGGAGGCGGGGAAGCTTTCTTT

V gene: TRBV6-4
J gene: TRBJ2-1
clone size: NA
CDR3 length: 14
D gene: TRBD2
CDR3 protein: CASSAELAGNEQFF
CDR3 DNA: TGTGCCAGCAGTGCGGAGTTAGCGGGTAATGAGCAGTTCTTC

V gene: TRBV7-2
J gene: TRBJ2-7
clone size: NA
CDR3 length: 13
D gene: TRBD2
CDR3 protein: CASTSGVSYEQYF
CDR3 DNA: TGTGCCAGCACGAGCGGGGTCTCCTACGAGCAGTACTTC

V gene: TRBV25-1
J gene: TRBJ2-7
clone size: few
CDR3 length: 15
D gene: NA
CDR3 protein: CASSEYGGGLYEQYF
CDR3 DNA: TGTGCCAGCAGTGAATACGGAGGGGGCTTGTACGAGCAGTACTTC

V gene: TRBV28
J gene: TRBJ2-7
clone size: NA
CDR3 length: 13
D gene: NA
CDR3 protein: CASSMTQGREQYF
CDR3 DNA: TGTGCCAGCAGTATGACTCAGGGGCGGGAGCAGTACTTC

V gene: TRBV18
J gene: TRBJ1-4
clone size: once
CDR3 length: 12
D gene: NA
CDR3 protein: CASSPSEVPLFF
CDR3 DNA: TGTGCCAGCTCACCAAGTGAGGTACCACTGTTTTTT

V gene: TRBV7-9
J gene: TRBJ1-2
clone size: few
CDR3 length: 13
D gene: TRBD1
CDR3 protein: CASSMGQNYGYTF
CDR3 DNA: TGTGCCAGCAGCATGGGACAGAACTATGGCTACACCTTC

V gene: TRBV9
J gene: TRBJ1-1
clone size: NA
CDR3 length: 15
D gene: TRBD1
CDR3 protein: CASSVVQGAPTEAFF
CDR3 DNA: TGTGCCAGCAGCGTAGTTCAGGGGGCGCCGACTGAAGCTTTCTTT

V gene: TRBV5-1
J gene: TRBJ1-1
clone size: NA
CDR3 length: 14
D gene: TRBD1
CDR3 protein: CASSWDGTASEAFF
CDR3 DNA: TGCGCCAGCAGCTGGGACGGGACAGCTTCTGAAGCTTTCTTT

V gene: TRBV23-1
J gene: TRBJ2-3
clone size: NA
CDR3 length: 17
D gene: NA
CDR3 protein: CASFRTARETRTDTQYF
CDR3 DNA: TGCGCCAGCTTCCGGACAGCGCGGGAGACGCGCACAGATACGCAGTATTTT

V gene: TRBV14
J gene: TRBJ2-3
clone size: NA
CDR3 length: 14
D gene: NA
CDR3 protein: CASSLRGPTDTQYF
CDR3 DNA: TGTGCCAGCAGCCTTCGGGGTCCCACAGATACGCAGTATTTT

V gene: TRBV5-1
J gene: TRBJ1-2
clone size: NA
CDR3 length: 12
D gene: NA
CDR3 protein: CASSGGVYGYTF
CDR3 DNA: TGCGCCAGCAGCGGCGGGGTGTATGGCTACACCTTC

V gene: TRBV27
J gene: TRBJ2-1
clone size: NA
CDR3 length: 19
D gene: TRBD2
CDR3 protein: CASTDVGLAGRSSYNEQFF
CDR3 DNA: TGTGCCAGCACCGACGTTGGACTAGCGGGGCGTAGCTCCTACAATGAGCAGTTCTTC

V gene: TRBV7-2
J gene: TRBJ2-3
clone size: NA
CDR3 length: 15
D gene: TRBD2
CDR3 protein: CASSLGGRGTDTQYF
CDR3 DNA: TGTGCCAGCAGCTTGGGAGGGAGGGGCACAGATACGCAGTATTTT

V gene: TRBV15
J gene: TRBJ2-7
clone size: NA
CDR3 length: 15
D gene: TRBD2
CDR3 protein: CATGDYERGTYEQYF
CDR3 DNA: TGTGCCACCGGAGACTACGAGCGGGGGACCTACGAGCAGTACTTC

V gene: TRBV4-1
J gene: TRBJ2-2
clone size: NA
CDR3 length: 17
D gene: TRBD2
CDR3 protein: CVSSQPPGGRNTGELFF
CDR3 DNA: TGCGTCAGCAGCCAACCCCCGGGGGGGAGGAACACCGGGGAGCTGTTTTTT

V gene: TRBV6-1
J gene: TRBJ1-5
clone size: NA
CDR3 length: 16
D gene: NA
CDR3 protein: CASSEVRTNSNQPQHF
CDR3 DNA: TGTGCCAGCAGTGAAGTAAGGACAAATAGCAATCAGCCCCAGCATTTT

V gene: TRBV10-1
J gene: TRBJ2-7
clone size: NA
CDR3 length: 16
D gene: NA
CDR3 protein: CASSDAPDLTSGEQYF
CDR3 DNA: TGCGCCAGCAGTGATGCGCCCGATCTAACGTCTGGCGAGCAGTACTTC

V gene: TRBV2
J gene: TRBJ2-3
clone size: NA
CDR3 length: 16
D gene: NA
CDR3 protein: CASSEAGTPSTDTQYF
CDR3 DNA: TGTGCCAGCAGTGAAGCAGGGACACCGAGCACAGATACGCAGTATTTT

V gene: TRBV5-1
J gene: TRBJ2-2
clone size: NA
CDR3 length: 14
D gene: TRBD1
CDR3 protein: CASSPGQDTGELFF
CDR3 DNA: TGCGCCAGCAGCCCTGGACAGGACACCGGGGAGCTGTTTTTT

V gene: TRBV5-1
J gene: TRBJ1-1
clone size: NA
CDR3 length: 13
D gene: TRBD1
CDR3 protein: CASSLQGDTEAFF
CDR3 DNA: TGCGCCAGCAGCTTGCAGGGGGACACTGAAGCTTTCTTT

V gene: TRBV6-1
J gene: TRBJ2-4
clone size: NA
CDR3 length: 16
D gene: NA
CDR3 protein: CASSEGLNLAKNIQYF
CDR3 DNA: TGTGCCAGCAGTGAAGGACTCAACCTAGCCAAAAACATTCAGTACTTC

V gene: TRBV19
J gene: TRBJ2-5
clone size: NA
CDR3 length: 14
D gene: NA
CDR3 protein: CASSINRRGETQYF
CDR3 DNA: TGTGCCAGTAGTATCAACCGGAGGGGAGAGACCCAGTACTTC

V gene: TRBV9
J gene: TRBJ2-3
clone size: NA
CDR3 length: 15
D gene: NA
CDR3 protein: CASSVVKGNTDTQYF
CDR3 DNA: TGTGCCAGCAGCGTAGTAAAGGGGAACACAGATACGCAGTATTTT

V gene: TRBV15
J gene: TRBJ2-1
clone size: once
CDR3 length: 16
D gene: TRBD2
CDR3 protein: CATSRGTSGDYNEQFF
CDR3 DNA: TGTGCCACCAGCAGAGGGACTAGCGGGGATTACAATGAGCAGTTCTTC

V gene: TRBV6-4
J gene: TRBJ2-2
clone size: NA
CDR3 length: 13
D gene: TRBD1
CDR3 protein: CATGTANTGELFF
CDR3 DNA: TGTGCCACCGGGACAGCGAACACCGGGGAGCTGTTTTTT